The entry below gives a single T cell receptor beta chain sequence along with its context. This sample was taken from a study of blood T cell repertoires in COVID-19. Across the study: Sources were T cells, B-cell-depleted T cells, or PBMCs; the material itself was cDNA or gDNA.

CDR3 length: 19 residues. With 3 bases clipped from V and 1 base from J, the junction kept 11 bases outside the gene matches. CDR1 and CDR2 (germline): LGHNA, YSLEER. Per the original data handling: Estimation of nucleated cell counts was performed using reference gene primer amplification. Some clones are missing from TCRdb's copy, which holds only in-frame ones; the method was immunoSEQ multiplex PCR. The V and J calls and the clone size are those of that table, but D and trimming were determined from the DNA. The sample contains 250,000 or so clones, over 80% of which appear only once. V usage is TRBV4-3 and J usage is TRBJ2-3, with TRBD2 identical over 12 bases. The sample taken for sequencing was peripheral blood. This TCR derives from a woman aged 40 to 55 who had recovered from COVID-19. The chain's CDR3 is CASSQASGGAGVGTDTQYF. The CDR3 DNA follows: TGCGCCAGCAGCCAGGCTAGCGGGGGGGCCGGAGTAGGCACAGATACGCAGTATTTT.